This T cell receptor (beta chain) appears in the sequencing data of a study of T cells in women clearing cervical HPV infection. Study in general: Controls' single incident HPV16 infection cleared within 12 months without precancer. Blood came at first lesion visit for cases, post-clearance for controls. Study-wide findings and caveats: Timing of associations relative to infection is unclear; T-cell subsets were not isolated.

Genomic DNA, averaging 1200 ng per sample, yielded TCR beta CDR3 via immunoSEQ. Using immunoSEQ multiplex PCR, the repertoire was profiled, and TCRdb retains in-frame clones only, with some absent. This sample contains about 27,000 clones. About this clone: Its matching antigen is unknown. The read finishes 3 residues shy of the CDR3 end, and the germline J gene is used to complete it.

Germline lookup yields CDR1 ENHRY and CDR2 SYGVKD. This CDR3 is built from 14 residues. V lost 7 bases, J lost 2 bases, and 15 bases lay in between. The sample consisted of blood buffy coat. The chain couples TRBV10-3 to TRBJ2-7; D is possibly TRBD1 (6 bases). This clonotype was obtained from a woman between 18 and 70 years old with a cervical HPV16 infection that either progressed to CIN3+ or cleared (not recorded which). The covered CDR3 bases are TGTGCCATCACCGAAAACAGGGTCCCCTACGAG. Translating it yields CAITENRVPYE. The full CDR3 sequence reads CAITENRVPYEQYF.